Listed below are T cell receptor beta chains from one sample, sequenced in a study of CD8 T cells in Susac syndrome. TCRdb analysed the immunoSEQ multiplex PCR reads with MiXCR anew, one entry per CDR3 protein. The sample yields 85,000 to 120,000 distinct CDR3 sequences, approximately 93% seen once. The sample consisted of CD8+ T cells from PBMCs. These receptors came from a human donor with Susac syndrome. The CDR3 runs from the conserved cysteine through the conserved F or W. Each record gives: D gene, V gene, J gene, clone size, CDR3 DNA, CDR3 protein. The D gene is left open where the match is weak. Rows give clone size only sometimes, using once, few, many, or a class for an expanded clone.

d_call: .; v_call: TRBV5-1; j_call: TRBJ1-2; clone_size: .; cdr3_nt: TGCGCCAGCAGCTCCGGACCTTCTAACTATGGCTACACCTTC; cdr3_aa: CASSSGPSNYGYTF
d_call: .; v_call: TRBV12-3/TRBV12-4; j_call: TRBJ2-5; clone_size: once; cdr3_nt: TGTGCCAGCAGTTTAGTTAGGGGTAGAGGAGTAGAGACCCAGTACTTC; cdr3_aa: CASSLVRGRGVETQYF
d_call: .; v_call: TRBV7-9; j_call: TRBJ2-1; clone_size: .; cdr3_nt: TGTGCCAGCAGCTTAGTAGGACTCAATGAGCAGTTCTTC; cdr3_aa: CASSLVGLNEQFF
d_call: .; v_call: TRBV6-2/TRBV6-3; j_call: TRBJ1-6; clone_size: .; cdr3_nt: TGTGCCAGCAGTGGAGGTCCGGGACCGAGCTCCTATAATTCACCCCTCCACTTT; cdr3_aa: CASSGGPGPSSYNSPLHF
d_call: .; v_call: TRBV27; j_call: TRBJ1-1; clone_size: .; cdr3_nt: TGTGCCAGCAGTTCCTTGGGCACTGAAGCTTTCTTT; cdr3_aa: CASSSLGTEAFF
d_call: TRBD2; v_call: TRBV12-5; j_call: TRBJ2-7; clone_size: .; cdr3_nt: TGTGCTAGTGGTCTCACACTAGCGGCTGAGCAGTACTTC; cdr3_aa: CASGLTLAAEQYF
d_call: TRBD2; v_call: TRBV11-1; j_call: TRBJ2-3; clone_size: few; cdr3_nt: TGTGCCAGCAGCTTAGGGGCGGGGGGCACAGATACGCAGTATTTT; cdr3_aa: CASSLGAGGTDTQYF
d_call: .; v_call: TRBV25-1; j_call: TRBJ2-5; clone_size: .; cdr3_nt: TGTGCCAGCAGTGAAGGAGCAGGCCCCCAAGAGACCCAGTACTTC; cdr3_aa: CASSEGAGPQETQYF
d_call: .; v_call: TRBV12-3/TRBV12-4; j_call: TRBJ1-1; clone_size: once; cdr3_nt: TGTGCCAGCAGTTTAGGAATCTCGGGCACTGAAGCTTTCTTT; cdr3_aa: CASSLGISGTEAFF
d_call: .; v_call: TRBV12-5; j_call: TRBJ1-1; clone_size: .; cdr3_nt: TGTGCTAGTGAGTACCAGAACACTGAAGCTTTCTTT; cdr3_aa: CASEYQNTEAFF
d_call: .; v_call: TRBV5-6; j_call: TRBJ2-7; clone_size: few; cdr3_nt: TGTGCCAGCAGCTTGGGTGGAAGCTCCTACGAGCAGTACTTC; cdr3_aa: CASSLGGSSYEQYF
d_call: TRBD2; v_call: TRBV11-2; j_call: TRBJ2-1; clone_size: .; cdr3_nt: TGTGCCAGCAGCTACCTAGCCGGGACTAGTTTGCTTGAGCAGTTCTTC; cdr3_aa: CASSYLAGTSLLEQFF
d_call: .; v_call: TRBV7-9; j_call: TRBJ1-2; clone_size: .; cdr3_nt: TGTGCCAGCAGCCCCCCCACACCCTCCTATGGCTACACCTTC; cdr3_aa: CASSPPTPSYGYTF
d_call: TRBD1; v_call: TRBV20-1; j_call: TRBJ1-2; clone_size: .; cdr3_nt: TGCAGTGCCACTCAGGGGGATACGGGCTACACCTTC; cdr3_aa: CSATQGDTGYTF
d_call: TRBD2; v_call: TRBV5-1; j_call: TRBJ2-5; clone_size: .; cdr3_nt: TGCGCCAGCAGCTTAGATAGCGGGGAGACCCAGTACTTC; cdr3_aa: CASSLDSGETQYF
d_call: .; v_call: TRBV7-8; j_call: TRBJ2-5; clone_size: .; cdr3_nt: TGTGCCAGCAGCTCCCGGGGGGCCCAAGAGACCCAGTACTTC; cdr3_aa: CASSSRGAQETQYF
d_call: .; v_call: TRBV7-8; j_call: TRBJ1-1; clone_size: .; cdr3_nt: TGTGCCAGCAGCTTAGCACCAGGGATGAACACTGAAGCTTTCTTT; cdr3_aa: CASSLAPGMNTEAFF
d_call: TRBD2; v_call: TRBV3-1; j_call: TRBJ2-5; clone_size: .; cdr3_nt: TGTGCCAGCAGCCCGATAGCGGGGGGGCGGGAGACCCAGTACTTC; cdr3_aa: CASSPIAGGRETQYF
d_call: TRBD1; v_call: TRBV29-1; j_call: TRBJ1-1; clone_size: .; cdr3_nt: TGCAGCGCCTTCCCGGGACAGGGGCGCGGCCGCGAAGCTTTCTTT; cdr3_aa: CSAFPGQGRGREAFF
d_call: .; v_call: TRBV5-1; j_call: TRBJ1-1; clone_size: .; cdr3_nt: TGCGCCAGCAGCTTGGGTTTACAGACCCTTAAAGCTTTCTTT; cdr3_aa: CASSLGLQTLKAFF
d_call: TRBD1; v_call: TRBV4-3; j_call: TRBJ1-2; clone_size: .; cdr3_nt: TGCGCCAGCAGCCAAGAAAGAGGAGGGGGCGATGGCTACACCTTC; cdr3_aa: CASSQERGGGDGYTF
d_call: TRBD1; v_call: TRBV11-3; j_call: TRBJ1-1; clone_size: .; cdr3_nt: TGTGCCAGCAGGGACAGGGATTCAACTGAAGCTTTCTTT; cdr3_aa: CASRDRDSTEAFF
d_call: TRBD1; v_call: TRBV29-1; j_call: TRBJ2-7; clone_size: few; cdr3_nt: TGCAGCGCTCTGACAGGGGCGGAAGAGCAGTACTTC; cdr3_aa: CSALTGAEEQYF
d_call: TRBD2; v_call: TRBV4-2; j_call: TRBJ2-1; clone_size: .; cdr3_nt: TGTGCCAGCAGCCAAGATTTGAGGGCGAGCGGGGGCGATGAGCAGTTCTTC; cdr3_aa: CASSQDLRASGGDEQFF
d_call: .; v_call: TRBV3-1; j_call: TRBJ2-3; clone_size: .; cdr3_nt: TGTGCCAGCAGCCCGGACTACACAGATACGCAGTATTTT; cdr3_aa: CASSPDYTDTQYF
d_call: .; v_call: TRBV29-1; j_call: TRBJ2-5; clone_size: .; cdr3_nt: TGCAGCGTTGAAGGTTTGGCCCAGTACTTC; cdr3_aa: CSVEGLAQYF
d_call: .; v_call: TRBV2; j_call: TRBJ1-1; clone_size: .; cdr3_nt: TGTGCCAGCAGATCCCCGAGGGGCCTTAGGATAGCTTTCTTT; cdr3_aa: CASRSPRGLRIAFF
d_call: TRBD1; v_call: TRBV7-8; j_call: TRBJ2-2; clone_size: .; cdr3_nt: TGTGCCAGCAGCTTAGCGCGGACAGGGGGCGCGACCGGGGAGCTGTTTTTT; cdr3_aa: CASSLARTGGATGELFF
d_call: .; v_call: TRBV9; j_call: TRBJ2-5; clone_size: .; cdr3_nt: TGTGCCAGCAGCAGAGACCCTCAAAAGGAGGAGACCCAGTACTTC; cdr3_aa: CASSRDPQKEETQYF
d_call: .; v_call: TRBV6-6; j_call: TRBJ2-5; clone_size: .; cdr3_nt: TGTGCCAGCAGTTACTGGCTAGAAGGCCAAGAGACCCAGTACTTC; cdr3_aa: CASSYWLEGQETQYF
d_call: TRBD2; v_call: TRBV7-2; j_call: TRBJ2-1; clone_size: .; cdr3_nt: TGTGCCAGCAGCCCGGGACTAGCGGACTACAATGAGCAGTTCTTC; cdr3_aa: CASSPGLADYNEQFF
d_call: .; v_call: TRBV19; j_call: TRBJ2-1; clone_size: .; cdr3_nt: TGTGCCAGTAGTATTGGCAGCCTTAATGAGCAGTTCTTC; cdr3_aa: CASSIGSLNEQFF
d_call: .; v_call: TRBV12-3/TRBV12-4; j_call: TRBJ2-6; clone_size: .; cdr3_nt: TGTGCCAGCAGCCTGACAGGAAGCTCTGGGGCCAACGTCCTGACTTTC; cdr3_aa: CASSLTGSSGANVLTF
d_call: .; v_call: TRBV19; j_call: TRBJ2-7; clone_size: .; cdr3_nt: TGTGCCAGTAGTACGGGAACAGGGAGCTCCTACGAGCAGTACTTC; cdr3_aa: CASSTGTGSSYEQYF
d_call: TRBD1; v_call: TRBV7-9; j_call: TRBJ1-1; clone_size: .; cdr3_nt: TGTGCCAGCTTGGGACCGGGACAGCAAGACACTGAAGCTTTCTTT; cdr3_aa: CASLGPGQQDTEAFF
d_call: .; v_call: TRBV27; j_call: TRBJ1-2; clone_size: .; cdr3_nt: TGTGCCAGCAGTTTAAGTCGAACAGGGAACTTCTATGGCTACACCTTC; cdr3_aa: CASSLSRTGNFYGYTF
d_call: TRBD2; v_call: TRBV5-6; j_call: TRBJ2-1; clone_size: .; cdr3_nt: TGTGCCAGCAGCTTTTCAGGACTAGCGGGGGGGAGGCATGAGCAGTTCTTC; cdr3_aa: CASSFSGLAGGRHEQFF
d_call: .; v_call: TRBV7-2; j_call: TRBJ2-7; clone_size: .; cdr3_nt: TGTGCCAGCAGCTACTTAGAGGACCACCCCACCACCTACGAGCAGTACTTC; cdr3_aa: CASSYLEDHPTTYEQYF